This entry concerns a single TCR beta chain. The CDR3 runs to 15 residues. Germline V gene data show CDR1 as MDHEN and CDR2 as SYDVKM. V lost 6 bases, J lost 3 bases, and 11 bases stayed unmatched. This sample stems from a study of blood T cell repertoires in COVID-19. The overall study: Acute and convalescent COVID-19 samples came from the United States, Italy and Spain. T cells, B-cell-depleted T cells, or PBMCs provided the cDNA or gDNA that served as material.

As originally analysed: Amplifying reference gene primers gave estimates of nucleated cell counts. Generated by immunoSEQ multiplex PCR, the TCRdb table keeps only in-frame clones and is missing some. That table furnishes V, J and clone size, whereas the DNA furnished D and trimming. The sample has 240,000 or so clones, roughly 80% seen once. The V gene is TRBV28, the J gene TRBJ2-7; 7 nucleotides match TRBD1. The TCR sequence derives from a woman older than 75 with acute or convalescent COVID-19. Material: peripheral blood. The CDR3 nucleotides read TGTGCCAGCAGGCCTCAGGGGACAGACCTCTACGAGCAGTACTTC. Its protein is CASRPQGTDLYEQYF.